This is a list of T cell receptor beta chains from one sample in a study of CD8+CD57+ T cells in acquired aplastic anemia. TCRdb re-called the reads through MiXCR, storing one row per CDR3 protein. The repertoire has about 200,000 distinct CDR3 sequences, roughly 60% of them found once; the top ten carry roughly 50%. Sequencing used sorted CD4+, CD8+, or CD8+CD57+ T cells (not recorded which) from PBMCs. These TCRs come from a human donor with aplastic anemia. The CDR3 runs from the conserved cysteine through the conserved F or W. Each record gives: J gene, D gene, clone size, V gene, CDR3 DNA, CDR3 protein. The D gene is left open where the match is weak. Not every row has a clone size; where given, it reads once, few, many or a size class.

j_call: TRBJ2-1
d_call: -
clone_size: -
v_call: TRBV14
cdr3_nt: TGTGCCAGCAGGGACAGCTCGGGGCAGTTCTTC
cdr3_aa: CASRDSSGQFF

j_call: TRBJ1-1
d_call: -
clone_size: -
v_call: TRBV30
cdr3_nt: TGTGCCTGGAGAAGGGCCGCGAACACTGAAGCTTTCTTT
cdr3_aa: CAWRRAANTEAFF

j_call: TRBJ2-7
d_call: -
clone_size: -
v_call: TRBV5-6
cdr3_nt: TGTGCCAGCAGCTTCCAGTCCTACGAGCAGTACTTC
cdr3_aa: CASSFQSYEQYF

j_call: TRBJ1-1
d_call: -
clone_size: -
v_call: TRBV29-1
cdr3_nt: TGCAGCGCCCGAGGAGGGGGAGGAAAGACTGAAGCTTTCTTT
cdr3_aa: CSARGGGGKTEAFF

j_call: TRBJ1-1
d_call: -
clone_size: -
v_call: TRBV6-1
cdr3_nt: TGTGCCAGCAGTGAAGGGAAAAAACGGGGACGGGAGAACACTGAAGCTTTCTTT
cdr3_aa: CASSEGKKRGRENTEAFF

j_call: TRBJ1-5
d_call: TRBD1
clone_size: -
v_call: TRBV24-1
cdr3_nt: TGTGCCACAAATTATCGGGGGACAGGGACATCTCAGCCCCAGCATTTT
cdr3_aa: CATNYRGTGTSQPQHF

j_call: TRBJ2-2
d_call: TRBD2
clone_size: -
v_call: TRBV7-2
cdr3_nt: TGTGCCAGCAGCGGGACTAGCGGCACCGGGGAGCTGTTTTTT
cdr3_aa: CASSGTSGTGELFF

j_call: TRBJ2-3
d_call: TRBD1
clone_size: -
v_call: TRBV12-3/TRBV12-4
cdr3_nt: TGTGCCTGCAGCCACCTTGGGACAGGGGTCTACGAGCAGTATTTT
cdr3_aa: CACSHLGTGVYEQYF

j_call: TRBJ1-6
d_call: -
clone_size: -
v_call: TRBV19
cdr3_nt: TGTGCCAGTAGTCTCCGGGACGGACTATATTCACCCCTCCACTTT
cdr3_aa: CASSLRDGLYSPLHF

j_call: TRBJ2-2
d_call: TRBD1
clone_size: few
v_call: TRBV9
cdr3_nt: TGTGCCAGCAGCGTAGCGCCAGACGTGGGACAGGGGGAGCTGTTTTTT
cdr3_aa: CASSVAPDVGQGELFF

j_call: TRBJ1-2
d_call: TRBD1
clone_size: -
v_call: TRBV19
cdr3_nt: TGTGCCAGTAGTATAGAACAGGGGGCGCGCTATGGCTACACCTTC
cdr3_aa: CASSIEQGARYGYTF

j_call: TRBJ1-5
d_call: -
clone_size: -
v_call: TRBV27
cdr3_nt: TGTGCCAGCAGTTTATACAGGAATCAGCCCCAGCATTTT
cdr3_aa: CASSLYRNQPQHF

j_call: TRBJ2-1
d_call: -
clone_size: -
v_call: TRBV7-3
cdr3_nt: TGTGCCAGCAGCTTAACGGGTGAGCAGTTCTTC
cdr3_aa: CASSLTGEQFF

j_call: TRBJ1-2
d_call: TRBD1
clone_size: -
v_call: TRBV2
cdr3_nt: TGTGCCAGCAGTGCCGGACAGGGCCTGGACTATGGCTACACCTTC
cdr3_aa: CASSAGQGLDYGYTF

j_call: TRBJ1-5
d_call: TRBD1
clone_size: -
v_call: TRBV19
cdr3_nt: TGTGCCAGTAGTACGGACAGGTCCCCCAATCAGCCCCAGCATTTT
cdr3_aa: CASSTDRSPNQPQHF

j_call: TRBJ2-5
d_call: TRBD1
clone_size: -
v_call: TRBV7-9
cdr3_nt: TGTGCCAGCAGCCCGGACAGGCAAGAGACCCAGTACTTC
cdr3_aa: CASSPDRQETQYF